A single sample gave rise to the 19 T cell receptor beta chains below, sequenced in a study of cytomegalovirus exposure and HLA in healthy donors. The PCR employed 60 Vbeta primers together with 13 Jbeta primers. The protocol was immunoSEQ multiplex PCR, while the TCRdb copy is restricted to in-frame clones and leaves out a portion. The table includes under 200,000 clones, roughly four fifths detected once. The sequenced material came from PBMCs. The receptor source for this set is a woman aged 18-29 years in good health and CMV-seronegative.

This chain joins TRBV15 and TRBJ2-5; a weak D match, TRBD2 (6 bases). The CDR3 is 15 residues long. The ends were cut back, 4 bases at V and 3 bases at J, with 15 bases in the middle. Per the germline V gene, CDR1 is LNHNV and CDR2 is YYDKDF (reference sequence). Here the CDR3 DNA reads TGTGCCACCAGCAACCGGGACTCCGGAGAAGAGACCCAGTACTTC. Its translation is CATSNRDSGEETQYF.

The chain uses TRBV21-1 and TRBJ2-1; whether TRBD1, the table's D call, matches the DNA was not checked. TRBV21-1 is a listed pseudogene. CDR3 length equals 11 residues. The CDR3 DNA reads as TGTGCCAGCCTTGCCCCCAGGGAGCAGTTCTTC. This encodes CASLAPREQFF.

J is TRBJ2-5 and V is TRBV7-8; 9 positions match TRBD2. After removal of 5 bases from V and 5 bases from J, the junction contained 9 bases not matched to a gene. The CDR3 spans 15 residues. Germline lookup yields CDR1 SGHVS and CDR2 FQNEAQ. In nucleotides, the CDR3 is TGTGCCAGCAGCCGGGGGGCTAGCGGGATCGAGACCCAGTACTTC. It specifies CASSRGASGIETQYF.

This clone was observed once. This rearrangement joins TRBV6-5 to TRBJ1-5, with 8 positions matching TRBD1. V lost 5 bases, J lost 7 bases, and 7 bases stayed unmatched. This CDR3 has 14 amino acids. From germline, CDR1 is MNHEY and CDR2 SVGAGI. CDR3 nucleotides: TGTGCCAGCAGTCTGGCAGGGGGCGGGCAGCCCCAGCATTTT. This codes for CASSLAGGGQPQHF.

The CDR3 region is CASSSPADSYGYTF. The CDR3, as DNA: TGTGCCAGCAGTTCCCCCGCGGACAGCTATGGCTACACCTTC. The rearrangement joins TRBV2 to TRBJ1-2, with D maybe TRBD1 (6 bases). V lost 5 bases and J 4 bases, leaving 14 bases between the germline ends. This CDR3 region has 14 residues. Germline CDR1 reads SNHLY; CDR2 reads FYNNEI.

This rearrangement joins TRBV28 to TRBJ1-5, with TRBD1 as a possible D gene (6 bases). Between the trimmed V and J ends, which lost 2 bases and 0 bases, there was a span of 8 bases. This CDR3 spans 15 amino acids. Germline values: CDR1 MDHEN, CDR2 SYDVKM. Written as DNA, the CDR3 is TGTGCCAGCAGTTTAAGGGGGTATAGCAATCAGCCCCAGCATTTT. Encoded protein: CASSLRGYSNQPQHF.

Here the CDR3 reads CASSTRQGEFNEQFF. As DNA, the CDR3 is TGTGCCAGTAGTACCCGACAGGGGGAGTTCAATGAGCAGTTCTTC. The chain links TRBV19 to TRBJ2-1; 9 bases are shared with TRBD1. Unmatched junction bases numbered 7, after V lost 4 bases and J lost 6 bases. Germline CDR1 reads LNHDA; CDR2 reads SQIVND (reference sequence). This CDR3 spans 15 amino acids.

This clone was counted only a few times. The chain joins TRBV2 to TRBJ2-2; D is unresolved. Germline V gene sequence: CDR1 SNHLY, CDR2 FYNNEI. The CDR3 totals 13 residues. The germline V and J ends were trimmed by 6 bases and 0 bases, with 5 bases remaining between them. The DNA of the CDR3 is TGTGCCAGCAGCCCCACGAACACCGGGGAGCTGTTTTTT. It yields the protein CASSPTNTGELFF.

The rearrangement uses TRBV2 and TRBJ2-3; D gene unclear. V was cut by 5 bases and J by 2 bases, with 20 bases left in between. This CDR3 is built from 17 residues. Germline CDR1 SNHLY, CDR2 FYNNEI. CDR3 amino acids: CASSKTFLTTHTDTQYF. The CDR3 DNA reads as TGTGCCAGCAGTAAGACTTTTCTTACTACGCACACAGATACGCAGTATTTT.

This rearrangement joins TRBV28 to TRBJ2-7; D perhaps matches TRBD1 (5 bases). The CDR3 is 14 amino acids. V was pared by 7 bases and J by 4 bases, with 17 bases between. Germline V lookup: CDR1 MDHEN, CDR2 SYDVKM. This chain's CDR3 is CASNHLTGTYEQYF. The CDR3 region has the DNA TGTGCCAGCAACCACCTTACAGGTACTTACGAGCAGTACTTC.

The V and J genes are TRBV6-6 and TRBJ2-1, with D possibly being TRBD2 (6 bases). The ends were cut back, 11 bases at V and 1 base at J, with 15 bases in the middle. The germline V gene encodes CDR1 MNHNY and CDR2 SVGAGI (reference sequence). The CDR3 sequence is 14 residues long. CDR3 in amino acids: CARGSEGSYNEQFF. CDR3 nucleotides: TGTGCCCGCGGGTCGGAGGGATCCTACAATGAGCAGTTCTTC.

This sequence joins TRBV30 and TRBJ2-1; D unresolved. The germline V and J ends were trimmed by 0 bases and 9 bases, with 12 bases remaining between them. Germline CDR1 reads GTSNPN; CDR2 reads SVGIG (reference sequence). The CDR3 has 13 amino acids. CDR3 region: CAWSVLSDSEQFF. The CDR3 nucleotides read TGTGCCTGGAGTGTCCTATCCGATAGTGAGCAGTTCTTC.

This clone has a handful of counts. The genes are TRBV2 and TRBJ1-5; 10 bases map to TRBD1. V dropped 8 bases and J dropped 5; count of bases not matched to a gene: 3. In germline, CDR1 is SNHLY, CDR2 FYNNEI. The CDR3 sequence is 13 residues long. CDR3 amino acids: CASSDRGYQPQHF. In DNA, the CDR3 is TGTGCCAGCTCGGACAGGGGGTATCAGCCCCAGCATTTT.

The V call is TRBV10-3, the J call TRBJ2-2; 10 bases fit TRBD2. The junction had 8 bases not matched to a gene; V was cut back by 2 bases and J by 2 bases. Germline CDR1 ENHRY, CDR2 SYGVKD. This CDR3 is 18 amino acids long. CDR3 amino acids: CAISEKTSGASNTGELFF. The CDR3 DNA follows: TGTGCCATCAGTGAGAAAACTAGCGGGGCTAGCAACACCGGGGAGCTGTTTTTT.

The chain carries TRBV30 and TRBJ2-7; D may be TRBD1 (5 bases). This CDR3 region has 15 residues. Trimming pared 2 bases from V and 3 bases from J, leaving 17 bases between. Per germline, CDR1 GTSNPN and CDR2 SVGIG (reference sequence). Here the CDR3 reads CAWSLISGYGYEQYF. The CDR3 DNA is TGTGCCTGGAGTCTTATCTCAGGGTATGGCTACGAGCAGTACTTC.

V usage is TRBV2 and J usage is TRBJ2-7; TRBD1 is a possible D gene (5 bases). The CDR3 extends over 14 amino acids. The V gene lost 11 bases and the J gene lost 2 bases, with 19 bases spanning the gap. The germline gives CDR1 SNHLY, CDR2 FYNNEI. The DNA of the CDR3 is TGTGCCTGCGACAGCTCTTCGATACCCTACGAGCAGTACTTC. It yields the protein CACDSSSIPYEQYF.

The chain recombines TRBV7-9 with TRBJ1-1, with 9 bases that match TRBD1. With 7 bases clipped from V and 2 bases from J, the junction kept 5 bases outside the gene matches. CDR3 length equals 14 residues. CDR1 SEHNR and CDR2 FQNEAQ come from the germline V gene (reference sequence). This chain's CDR3 is CASKGTGSNTEAFF. As DNA, the CDR3 is TGTGCCAGCAAAGGGACAGGGTCTAACACTGAAGCTTTCTTT.

Notes on this clone: The junction does not match germline at one end; this may be a read error. The chain recombines TRBV2 with TRBJ2-5; 7 positions agree with TRBD2. This CDR3 region has 15 residues. CDR1 and CDR2 from the germline V gene are SNHLY and FYNNEI. In DNA form, the CDR3 reads TGTGCCAGCAGTGGGGTAGCGGGTCTACAAGGGACCCAGTACTTC. It codes for CASSGVAGLQGTQYF.

The rearrangement uses TRBV28 and TRBJ2-1; 7 positions match TRBD2. Trimming removed 6 bases from V and 0 bases from J; junction bases left unmatched: 11. This CDR3 has 17 residues. Germline V gives CDR1 MDHEN, CDR2 SYDVKM. DNA for the CDR3: TGTGCCAGCAGATTACCCGCGGGAGTTGGCTCCTACAATGAGCAGTTCTTC. As protein: CASRLPAGVGSYNEQFF.